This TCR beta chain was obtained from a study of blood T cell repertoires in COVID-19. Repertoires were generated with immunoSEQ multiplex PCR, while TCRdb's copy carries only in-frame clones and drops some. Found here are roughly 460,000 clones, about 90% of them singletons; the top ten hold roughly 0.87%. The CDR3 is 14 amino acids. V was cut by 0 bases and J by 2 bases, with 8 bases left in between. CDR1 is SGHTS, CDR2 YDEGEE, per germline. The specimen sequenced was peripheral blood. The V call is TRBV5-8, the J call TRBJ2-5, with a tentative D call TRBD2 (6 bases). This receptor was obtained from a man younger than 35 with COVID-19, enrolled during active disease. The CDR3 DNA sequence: TGTGCCAGCAGCTTGGCGGGAGCTCAAGAGACCCAGTACTTC. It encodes CASSLAGAQETQYF.